This TCR beta chain was documented in a study of cytomegalovirus exposure and HLA in healthy donors. Study-level results: Presence/absence analyses assumed roughly uniform sequencing depth across donors, which may not hold.

Researchers ran the PCR with 60 Vbeta and 13 Jbeta primers. The data were produced by immunoSEQ multiplex PCR, yet TCRdb's version contains in-frame clones alone and is incomplete. The table lists fewer than 200,000 clones, 80% of them singletons, with about 2% in the top ten. At the time of sampling, donors were nominally healthy, though unrecorded immune exposures were likely. With respect to this clone: Its antigen is unknown.

The CDR3 has 14 residues. Germline V gives CDR1 SGHTA, CDR2 FQGNSA. V shed 3 bases and J shed 9 bases, with 12 bases lying between them. The chain links TRBV7-2 to TRBJ1-6; D not certain. This clonotype was sampled from a male donor in good health and CMV-seronegative. The sequenced sample was PBMCs. The CDR3 region has the DNA TGTGCCAGCAGCTTGGGGTGGGAGGGTTCACCCCTCCACTTT. It encodes CASSLGWEGSPLHF.